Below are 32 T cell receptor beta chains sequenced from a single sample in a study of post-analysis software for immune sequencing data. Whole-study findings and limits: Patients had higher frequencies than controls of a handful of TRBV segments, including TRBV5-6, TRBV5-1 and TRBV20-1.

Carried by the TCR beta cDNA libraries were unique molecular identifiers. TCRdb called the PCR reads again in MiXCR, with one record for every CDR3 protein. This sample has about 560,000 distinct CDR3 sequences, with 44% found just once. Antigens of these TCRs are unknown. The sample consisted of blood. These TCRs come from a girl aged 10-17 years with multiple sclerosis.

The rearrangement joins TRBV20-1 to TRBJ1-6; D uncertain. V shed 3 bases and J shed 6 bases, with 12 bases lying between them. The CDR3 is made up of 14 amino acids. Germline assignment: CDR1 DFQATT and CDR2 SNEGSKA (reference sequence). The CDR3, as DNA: TGCAGTGCTAGGGGCGGACGGATTAATTCACCCCTCCACTTT. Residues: CSARGGRINSPLHF.

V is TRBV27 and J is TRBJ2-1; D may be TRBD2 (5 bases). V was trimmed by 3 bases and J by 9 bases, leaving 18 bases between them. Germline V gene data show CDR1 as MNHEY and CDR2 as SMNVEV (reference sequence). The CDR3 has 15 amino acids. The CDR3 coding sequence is TGTGCCAGCAGTTTTTACTCCACTAGGGCCACTGAGCAGTTCTTC. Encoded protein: CASSFYSTRATEQFF.

The CDR3 DNA follows: TGCGCCAGCAGCTTGGGGTCGGGGGGAATCGGTGGAGAGACCCAGTACTTC. Amino acid sequence: CASSLGSGGIGGETQYF. The chain couples TRBV5-1 to TRBJ2-5, with 7 bases lining up with TRBD2. J lost 4 bases, V lost 0 bases, and 12 bases had no gene match. The CDR3 has 17 amino acids. CDR1 is SGHRS, CDR2 YFSETQ, per germline. Full variable domain (rest looked up from reference TRBV5-1 and TRBJ2-5): KAGVTQTPRYLIKTRGQQVTLSCSPISGHRSVSWYQQTPGQGLQFLFEYFSETQRNKGNFPGRFSGRQFSNSRSEMNVSTLELGDSALYLCASSLGSGGIGGETQYFGPGTRLLVL.

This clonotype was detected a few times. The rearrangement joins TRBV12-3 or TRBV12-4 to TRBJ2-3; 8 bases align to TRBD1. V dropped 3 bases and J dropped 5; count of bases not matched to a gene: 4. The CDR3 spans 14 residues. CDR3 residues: CASSFDRGGDTQYF. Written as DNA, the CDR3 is TGTGCCAGCAGTTTCGACAGGGGAGGAGATACGCAGTATTTT.

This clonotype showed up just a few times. The CDR3 region is CASSYRSPNEKLFF. For the CDR3, the DNA is TGTGCCAGCAGTTACAGGTCACCGAATGAAAAACTGTTTTTT. The chain couples TRBV6-5 to TRBJ1-4; D is unclear. Germline loops: CDR1 MNHEY, CDR2 SVGAGI. The CDR3 runs to 14 residues. V lost 2 bases and J lost 5, with 9 bases in between.

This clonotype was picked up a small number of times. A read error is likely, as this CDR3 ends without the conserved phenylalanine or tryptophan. The CDR3 coding sequence is TGTGCCAGCAGCACTAGACAGGGAGGATCTAATGAGCAGTTCTTA. This gives the protein CASSTRQGGSNEQFL. The gene calls are TRBV7-9 and TRBJ2-1; TRBD1 is a possible D gene (7 bases). This CDR3 has 15 residues. CDR1 is SEHNR and CDR2 is FQNEAQ in the germline V gene (reference sequence). Trimming took off 5 bases at V and 7 bases at J, with 18 bases between the two ends.

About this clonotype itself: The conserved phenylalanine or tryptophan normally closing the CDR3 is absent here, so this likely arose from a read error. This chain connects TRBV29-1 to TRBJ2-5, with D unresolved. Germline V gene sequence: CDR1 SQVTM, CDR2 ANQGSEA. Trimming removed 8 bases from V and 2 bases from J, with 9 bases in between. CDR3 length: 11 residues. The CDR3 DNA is TGCAGCCCTCAGGATCAAGAGACCCAGTACTCC. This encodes CSPQDQETQYS.

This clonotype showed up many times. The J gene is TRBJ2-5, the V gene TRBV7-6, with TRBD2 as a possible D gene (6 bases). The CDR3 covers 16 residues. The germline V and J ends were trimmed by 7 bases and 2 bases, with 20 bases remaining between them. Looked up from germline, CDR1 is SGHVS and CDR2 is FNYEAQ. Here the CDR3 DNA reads TGTGCCAGCAAGCGCGCGCGGGGCCCTCTTCAAGAGACCCAGTACTTC. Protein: CASKRARGPLQETQYF.

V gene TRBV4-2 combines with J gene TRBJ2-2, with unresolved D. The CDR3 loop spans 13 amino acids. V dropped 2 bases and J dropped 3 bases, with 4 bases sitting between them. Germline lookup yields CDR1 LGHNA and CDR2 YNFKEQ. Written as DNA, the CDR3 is TGTGCCAGCAGCCAACGGGACACCGGGGAGCTGTTTTTT. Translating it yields CASSQRDTGELFF.

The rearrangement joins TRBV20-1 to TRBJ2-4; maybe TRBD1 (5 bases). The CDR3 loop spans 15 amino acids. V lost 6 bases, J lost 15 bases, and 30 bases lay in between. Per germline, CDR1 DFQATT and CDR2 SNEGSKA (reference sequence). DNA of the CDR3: TGCAGTGCCATCTCCGCGAGACAGCTAAACTACGAGCGGTACTTC. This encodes CSAISARQLNYERYF.

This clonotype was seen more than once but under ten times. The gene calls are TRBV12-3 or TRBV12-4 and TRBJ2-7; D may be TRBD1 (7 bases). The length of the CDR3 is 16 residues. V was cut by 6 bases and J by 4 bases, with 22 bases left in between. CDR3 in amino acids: CASSGGTGQSHYEQYF. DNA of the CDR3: TGTGCCAGCAGCGGGGGTACGGGACAGAGCCATTACGAGCAGTACTTC.

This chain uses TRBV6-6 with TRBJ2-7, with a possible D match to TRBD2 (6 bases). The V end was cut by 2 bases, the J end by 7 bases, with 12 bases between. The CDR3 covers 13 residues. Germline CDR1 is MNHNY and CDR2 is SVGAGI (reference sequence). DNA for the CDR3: TGTGCCAGCAGTTACGTCCGTCGGGGGGAGCAGTACTTC. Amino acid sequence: CASSYVRRGEQYF.

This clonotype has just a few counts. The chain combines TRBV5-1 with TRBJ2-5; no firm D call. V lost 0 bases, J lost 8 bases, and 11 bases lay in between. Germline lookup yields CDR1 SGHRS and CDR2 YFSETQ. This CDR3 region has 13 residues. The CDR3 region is CASSLEGPGTQYF. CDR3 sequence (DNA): TGCGCCAGCAGCTTGGAGGGCCCCGGAACCCAGTACTTC.

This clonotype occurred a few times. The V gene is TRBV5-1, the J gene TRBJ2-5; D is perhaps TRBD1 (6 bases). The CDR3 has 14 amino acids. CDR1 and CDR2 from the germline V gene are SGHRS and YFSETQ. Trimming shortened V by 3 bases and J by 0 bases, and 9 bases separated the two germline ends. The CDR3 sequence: CASSSTGNQETQYF. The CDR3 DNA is TGCGCCAGCAGCTCTACAGGGAACCAAGAGACCCAGTACTTC. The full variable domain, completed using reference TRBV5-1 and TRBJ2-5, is KAGVTQTPRYLIKTRGQQVTLSCSPISGHRSVSWYQQTPGQGLQFLFEYFSETQRNKGNFPGRFSGRQFSNSRSEMNVSTLELGDSALYLCASSSTGNQETQYFGPGTRLLVL.

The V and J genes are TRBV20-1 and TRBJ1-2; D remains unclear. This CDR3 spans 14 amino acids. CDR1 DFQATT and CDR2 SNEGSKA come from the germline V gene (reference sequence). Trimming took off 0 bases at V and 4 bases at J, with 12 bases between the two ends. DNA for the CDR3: TGCAGTGCTAGAGAAGGCGTAAACCCCTATGGCTACACCTTC. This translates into CSAREGVNPYGYTF.

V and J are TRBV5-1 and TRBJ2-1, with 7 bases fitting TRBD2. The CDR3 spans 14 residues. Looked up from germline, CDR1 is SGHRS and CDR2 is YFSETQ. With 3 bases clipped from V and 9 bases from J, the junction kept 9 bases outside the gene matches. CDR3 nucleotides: TGCGCCAGCAGCTGGGGGGGGTTCACCGGTGAGCAGTTCTTC. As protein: CASSWGGFTGEQFF.

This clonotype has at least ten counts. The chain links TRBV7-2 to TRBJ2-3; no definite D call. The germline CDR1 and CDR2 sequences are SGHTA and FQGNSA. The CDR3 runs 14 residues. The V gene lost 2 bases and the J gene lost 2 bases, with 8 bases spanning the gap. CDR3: CASSLSSLTDTQYF. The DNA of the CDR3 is TGTGCCAGCAGCTTAAGCTCACTCACAGATACGCAGTATTTT.

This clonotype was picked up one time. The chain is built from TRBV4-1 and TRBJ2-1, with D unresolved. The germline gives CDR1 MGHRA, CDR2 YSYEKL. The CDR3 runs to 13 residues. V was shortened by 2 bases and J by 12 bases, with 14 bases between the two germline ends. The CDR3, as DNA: TGCGCCAGCAGCCAATCCCTCCCGTCCGCGCAGTTCTTC. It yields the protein CASSQSLPSAQFF.

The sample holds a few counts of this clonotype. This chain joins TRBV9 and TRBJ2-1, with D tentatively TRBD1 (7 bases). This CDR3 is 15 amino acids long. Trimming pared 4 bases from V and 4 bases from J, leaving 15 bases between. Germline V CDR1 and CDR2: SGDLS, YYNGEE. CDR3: CASSPLQGTYNEQFF. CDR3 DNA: TGTGCCAGCAGCCCCCTACAGGGGACTTACAATGAGCAGTTCTTC.

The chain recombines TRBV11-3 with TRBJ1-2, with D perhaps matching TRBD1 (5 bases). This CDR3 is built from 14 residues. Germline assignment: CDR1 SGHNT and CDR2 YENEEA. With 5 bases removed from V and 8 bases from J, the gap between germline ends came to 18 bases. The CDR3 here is CASSRDGGSGGYTF. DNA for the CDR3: TGTGCCAGCAGCCGGGACGGCGGGTCGGGCGGCTACACCTTC.

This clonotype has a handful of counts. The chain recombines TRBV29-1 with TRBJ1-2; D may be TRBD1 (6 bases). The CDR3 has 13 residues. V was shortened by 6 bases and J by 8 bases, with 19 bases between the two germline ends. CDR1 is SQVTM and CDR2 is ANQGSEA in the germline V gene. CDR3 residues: CSVTSTTGGGYTF. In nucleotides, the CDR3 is TGCAGCGTCACATCGACGACAGGCGGGGGCTACACCTTC.

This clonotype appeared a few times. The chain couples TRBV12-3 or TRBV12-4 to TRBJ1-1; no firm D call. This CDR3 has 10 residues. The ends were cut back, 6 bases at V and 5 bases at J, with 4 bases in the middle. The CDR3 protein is CASRGTEAFF. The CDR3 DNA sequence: TGTGCCAGCAGGGGAACTGAAGCTTTCTTT.

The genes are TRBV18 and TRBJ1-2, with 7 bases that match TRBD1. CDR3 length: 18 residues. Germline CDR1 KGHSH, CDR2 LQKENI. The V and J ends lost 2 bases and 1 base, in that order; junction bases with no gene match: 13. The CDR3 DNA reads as TGTGCCAGCTCACCAATTGACAGGGCCTCCGGGATTAACTATGGCTACACCTTC. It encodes CASSPIDRASGINYGYTF. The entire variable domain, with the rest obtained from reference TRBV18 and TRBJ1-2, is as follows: NAGVMQNPRHLVRRRGQEARLRCSPMKGHSHVYWYRQLPEEGLKFMVYLQKENIIDESGMPKERFSAEFPKEGPSILRIQQVVRGDSAAYFCASSPIDRASGINYGYTFGSGTRLTVV.

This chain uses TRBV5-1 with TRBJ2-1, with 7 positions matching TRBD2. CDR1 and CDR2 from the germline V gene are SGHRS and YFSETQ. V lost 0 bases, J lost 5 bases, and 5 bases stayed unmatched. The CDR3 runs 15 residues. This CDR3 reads CASSLAGGLNNEQFF. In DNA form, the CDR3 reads TGCGCCAGCAGCTTGGCGGGAGGTCTGAACAATGAGCAGTTCTTC.

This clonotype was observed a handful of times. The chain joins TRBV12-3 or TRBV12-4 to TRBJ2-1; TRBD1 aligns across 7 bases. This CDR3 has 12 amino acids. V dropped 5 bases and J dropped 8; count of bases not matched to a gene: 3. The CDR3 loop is CASSTGVDEQFF. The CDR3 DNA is TGTGCCAGCAGTACAGGGGTAGATGAGCAGTTCTTC.

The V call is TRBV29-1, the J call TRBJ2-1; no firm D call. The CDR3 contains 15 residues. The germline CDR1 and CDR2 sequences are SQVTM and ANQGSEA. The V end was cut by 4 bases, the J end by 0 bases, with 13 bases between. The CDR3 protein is CSVVYRFSSYNEQFF. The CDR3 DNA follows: TGCAGCGTTGTTTATCGATTTAGCTCCTACAATGAGCAGTTCTTC.

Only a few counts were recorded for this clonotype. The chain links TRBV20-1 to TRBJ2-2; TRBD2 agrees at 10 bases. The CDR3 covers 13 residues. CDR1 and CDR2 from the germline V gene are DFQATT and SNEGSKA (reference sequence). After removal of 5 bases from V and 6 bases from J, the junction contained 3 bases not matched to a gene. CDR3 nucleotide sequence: TGCAGTGCTGAGCGGGGGGGCTCCGGGGAGCTGTTTTTT. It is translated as CSAERGGSGELFF.

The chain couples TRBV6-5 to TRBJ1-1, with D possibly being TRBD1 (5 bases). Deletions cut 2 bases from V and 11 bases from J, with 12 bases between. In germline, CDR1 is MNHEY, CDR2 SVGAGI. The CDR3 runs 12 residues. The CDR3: CASSYVGAAAFF. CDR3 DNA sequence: TGTGCCAGCAGTTACGTAGGGGCCGCCGCTTTCTTT.

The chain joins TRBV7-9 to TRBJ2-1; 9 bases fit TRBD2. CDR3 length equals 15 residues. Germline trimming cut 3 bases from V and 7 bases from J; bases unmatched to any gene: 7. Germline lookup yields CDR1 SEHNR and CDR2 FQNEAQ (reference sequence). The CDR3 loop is CASSFLGGGVNEQFF. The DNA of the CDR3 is TGTGCCAGCAGCTTTTTGGGCGGGGGGGTGAATGAGCAGTTCTTC.

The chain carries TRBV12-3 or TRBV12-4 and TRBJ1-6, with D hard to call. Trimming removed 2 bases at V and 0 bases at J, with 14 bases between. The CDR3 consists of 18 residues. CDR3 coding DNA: TGTGCCAGCAGTTTAAAAGGCCAGTGGAGCTCCTATAATTCACCCCTCCACTTT. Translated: CASSLKGQWSSYNSPLHF.

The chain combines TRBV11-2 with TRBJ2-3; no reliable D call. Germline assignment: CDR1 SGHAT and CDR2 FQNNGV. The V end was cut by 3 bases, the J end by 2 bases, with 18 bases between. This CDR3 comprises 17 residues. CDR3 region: CASSFKVRPDYTDTQYF. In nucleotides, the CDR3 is TGTGCCAGCAGCTTTAAGGTGCGCCCGGATTACACAGATACGCAGTATTTT.

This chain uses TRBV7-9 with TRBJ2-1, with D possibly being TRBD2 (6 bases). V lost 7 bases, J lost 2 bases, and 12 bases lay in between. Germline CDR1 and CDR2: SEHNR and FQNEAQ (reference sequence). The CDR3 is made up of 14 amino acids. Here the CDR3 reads CASTRDSAYNEQFF. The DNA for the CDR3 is TGTGCCAGCACACGGGACTCCGCCTACAATGAGCAGTTCTTC.